These 5 T cell receptor beta chains were sequenced from one sample in a study of T cells in Graves' hyperthyroidism and ophthalmopathy. RNA transcripts were the template for amplifying TCR beta CDR3 regions. In the first-round RT-PCR of the TCR CDR3, the HTBI primer set was used. MiXCR was run by TCRdb on the multiplex PCR reads, yielding one entry per CDR3 protein. The sample includes 380,000 or so distinct CDR3 sequences, approximately 14% seen only once; the top ten take about 26%. Material: blood. These receptor sequences come from a young woman with Graves' hyperthyroidism.

This clonotype was recorded at least ten times. V usage is TRBV20-1 and J usage is TRBJ2-5; 9 nucleotides line up with TRBD1. The CDR3 contains 16 residues. Germline CDR1 reads DFQATT; CDR2 reads SNEGSKA (reference sequence). Unmatched junction bases numbered 13, after V lost 3 bases and J lost 5 bases. The CDR3 is CSASGYGDRVVETQYF. CDR3 sequence (DNA): TGCAGTGCTAGCGGATACGGGGACAGGGTGGTGGAGACCCAGTACTTC.

This clonotype was observed a handful of times. The V call is TRBV24-1, the J call TRBJ2-1, with D hard to call. Trimming took 2 bases from V and 0 from J, leaving 10 bases between them. From germline, CDR1 is KGHDR and CDR2 SFDVKD. The CDR3 length is 16 residues. The CDR3 DNA follows: TGTGCCACCAGTGATTCAGGCGGTAACTCCTACAATGAGCAGTTCTTC. It is translated as CATSDSGGNSYNEQFF.

V and J are TRBV20-1 and TRBJ2-2, with a possible D match to TRBD2 (6 bases). Germline V gives CDR1 DFQATT, CDR2 SNEGSKA (reference sequence). Trimming removed 5 bases from V and 5 bases from J, with 12 bases in between. CDR3 size: 13 residues. CDR3 region: CSAGGGVTGELFF. CDR3 DNA sequence: TGCAGTGCTGGGGGAGGTGTGACCGGGGAGCTGTTTTTT.

The table lists this clonotype with many counts. The CDR3 DNA follows: TGTGCCAGCAGTGACGGTTATTGGGTAGCGGGAGGGTGGAATGAGCAGTTCTTC. The encoded protein is CASSDGYWVAGGWNEQFF. V gene TRBV12-3 or TRBV12-4 combines with J gene TRBJ2-1; 11 positions match TRBD2. The CDR3 runs to 18 residues. The junction had 16 bases not matched to a gene; V was cut back by 5 bases and J by 7 bases.

This clonotype was seen ten or more times. The V call is TRBV7-9, the J call TRBJ1-5, with D maybe TRBD1 (6 bases). The CDR3 covers 16 residues. Germline V lookup: CDR1 SEHNR, CDR2 FQNEAQ (reference sequence). Trimming pared 5 bases from V and 4 bases from J, leaving 18 bases between. This CDR3 is CASSQWDTRGNQPQHF. CDR3 sequence (DNA): TGTGCCAGCAGCCAATGGGACACCCGGGGTAATCAGCCCCAGCATTTT.